The clone carrying this TCR beta chain occurred once. The sample is drawn from a study of blood T cell repertoires in COVID-19. Across the study: T cells, B-cell-depleted T cells, or PBMCs supplied cDNA or gDNA.

The CDR3 runs 15 residues. In germline, CDR1 is MGHDK, CDR2 SYGVNS. V was clipped by 3 bases and J by 6 bases, with 17 bases between them. This table comes from immunoSEQ multiplex PCR, and its TCRdb copy is limited to in-frame clones, with some not included. The sample lists approximately 75,000 clones, roughly 84% occurring once. The chain is built from TRBV25-1 and TRBJ1-1; D is ambiguous. The sequenced material came from peripheral blood. This TCR derives from a man aged 25 to 40 with COVID-19, enrolled during active disease. CDR3 in DNA: TGTGCCAGCAGTGACAGGTTTTTCTCTGGTTCTGAAGCTTTCTTT. Its protein is CASSDRFFSGSEAFF.